Below, 26 T cell receptor beta chains from the same sample are listed, as sequenced in a study of blood T cell repertoires in COVID-19. Produced via immunoSEQ multiplex PCR; TCRdb's table is partial and in-frame only. The sample consists of some 48,000 clones, approximately 82% of them appearing once. Material: peripheral blood. The origin of the receptors is a human donor in a cohort sampled during active COVID-19.

The chain combines TRBV7-2 with TRBJ1-5; 7 bases fit TRBD1. This CDR3 is 13 amino acids long. V trimming: 6 bases; J trimming: 5 bases; junction bases outside the gene matches: 4. Per the germline V gene, CDR1 is SGHTA and CDR2 is FQGNSA. The CDR3 DNA sequence: TGTGCCAGCAGTAGCAGGGGGGATCAGCCCCAGCATTTT. Amino acids: CASSSRGDQPQHF.

The V call is TRBV15, the J call TRBJ1-5; a weak D match, TRBD1 (6 bases). V was clipped by 8 bases and J by 5 bases, with 13 bases between them. Germline V gene sequence: CDR1 LNHNV, CDR2 YYDKDF (reference sequence). The CDR3 consists of 13 residues. DNA for the CDR3: TGTGCCACCCAGGACAGCGGATATCAGCCCCAGCATTTT. Its protein is CATQDSGYQPQHF.

This clone was seen more than once but under ten times. The chain is built from TRBV7-8 and TRBJ2-5, with a possible D match to TRBD2 (7 bases). Per the germline V gene, CDR1 is SGHVS and CDR2 is FQNEAQ. This CDR3 has 15 amino acids. V was trimmed by 2 bases and J by 5 bases, leaving 15 bases between them. CDR3 loop: CASSLFAGAPETQYF. The CDR3, as DNA: TGTGCCAGCAGCTTATTTGCGGGGGCCCCGGAGACCCAGTACTTC.

V usage is TRBV3-1 (or the pseudogene TRBV3-2) and J usage is TRBJ2-3; the D is unclear. The CDR3 is 14 residues long. Trimming cost V 4 bases and J 3 bases, with 11 bases left between them. The germline CDR1 and CDR2 sequences are LGHDT and YNNKEL (reference sequence). The DNA of the CDR3 is TGTGCCAGCAGCCCGTTCTCTAGTACAGATACGCAGTATTTT. Translated: CASSPFSSTDTQYF.

The J gene is TRBJ2-3, the V gene TRBV11-2; D remains unclear. V lost 2 bases to trimming and J lost 5 bases, with 2 bases between them. Germline V gene sequence: CDR1 SGHAT, CDR2 FQNNGV. This CDR3 spans 11 amino acids. In nucleotides, the CDR3 is TGTGCCAGCAGCTTACTAGATACGCAGTATTTT. Amino acid sequence: CASSLLDTQYF.

The J gene is TRBJ2-7, the V gene TRBV25-1; unclear D gene. Trimming stripped 6 bases from V and 2 bases from J, with 14 bases between. Germline loops: CDR1 MGHDK, CDR2 SYGVNS. The CDR3 totals 14 residues. CDR3 protein: CASSSPATAYEQYF. CDR3 coding DNA: TGTGCCAGCAGCTCCCCCGCTACAGCCTACGAGCAGTACTTC.

This chain's CDR3 is CASSGGTARLNQPQHF. CDR3 DNA sequence: TGTGCCAGCAGCGGCGGGACCGCGAGATTAAATCAGCCCCAGCATTTT. The rearrangement joins TRBV2 to TRBJ1-5, with TRBD1 as a possible D gene (5 bases). Germline V CDR1 and CDR2: SNHLY, FYNNEI. The length of the CDR3 is 16 residues. Between the trimmed V and J ends, which lost 6 bases and 4 bases, there was a span of 19 bases.

V is TRBV5-1 and J is TRBJ2-2, with D possibly being TRBD2 (5 bases). CDR1 is SGHRS, CDR2 YFSETQ, per germline. The CDR3 totals 13 residues. V was shortened by 0 bases and J by 9 bases, with 9 bases between the two germline ends. This chain's CDR3 is CASSLAGDRELFF. The CDR3 region has the DNA TGCGCCAGCAGCTTGGCCGGGGATCGGGAGCTGTTTTTT.

V and J are TRBV3-1 (or the pseudogene TRBV3-2) and TRBJ2-4; 7 bases map to TRBD1. This CDR3 is 17 amino acids long. V lost 3 bases to trimming and J lost 2 bases; unmatched junction nucleotides: 10. Looked up from germline, CDR1 is LGHDT and CDR2 is YNNKEL (reference sequence). CDR3 sequence (DNA): TGTGCCAGCAGCCACCTACAGGGGAGTAGATCCAAAAACATTCAGTACTTC. Its translation: CASSHLQGSRSKNIQYF.

The rearrangement joins TRBV24-1 to TRBJ2-4; D gene uncertain. Germline V gives CDR1 KGHDR, CDR2 SFDVKD. V was shortened by 2 bases and J by 7 bases, with 14 bases between the two germline ends. The CDR3 is made up of 15 amino acids. The CDR3 sequence: CATSDSVAPDNIQYF. The CDR3 DNA follows: TGTGCCACCAGTGATTCCGTAGCTCCGGATAACATTCAGTACTTC.

The chain carries TRBV6-5 and TRBJ1-4, with D perhaps TRBD1 (5 bases). V was cut by 4 bases and J by 8 bases, with 11 bases left in between. CDR3 size: 13 residues. Germline assignment: CDR1 MNHEY and CDR2 SVGAGI. Here the CDR3 reads CASSSPGREKLFF. The CDR3 DNA sequence: TGTGCCAGCAGTTCCCCAGGGCGCGAAAAACTGTTTTTT.

The chain couples TRBV2 to TRBJ2-3, with D possibly being TRBD1 (6 bases). The germline CDR1 and CDR2 sequences are SNHLY and FYNNEI. This CDR3 is 15 amino acids long. Trimming shortened V by 6 bases and J by 2 bases, and 15 bases separated the two germline ends. The CDR3 bases are TGTGCCAGCAGGGGGGCTAAGACCAACACAGATACGCAGTATTTT. Residues: CASRGAKTNTDTQYF. The whole variable domain, remainder taken from reference TRBV2 and TRBJ2-3, is EPEVTQTPSHQVTQMGQEVILRCVPISNHLYFYWYRQILGQKVEFLVSFYNNEISEKSEIFDDQFSVERPDGSNFTLKIRSTKLEDSAMYFCASRGAKTNTDTQYFGPGTRLTVL.

The gene calls are TRBV6-5 and TRBJ1-1; 7 bases are a match to TRBD1. The V segment lost 0 bases and the J segment 0 bases; nucleotides outside the gene matches: 4. In germline, CDR1 is MNHEY, CDR2 SVGAGI. The CDR3 extends over 16 amino acids. The DNA for the CDR3 is TGTGCCAGCAGTTACTCGGACAGGCGTATGAACACTGAAGCTTTCTTT. Translated, it gives CASSYSDRRMNTEAFF.

This clone was picked up many times. Other DNA sequences in the same sample also yield this CDR3. J is TRBJ2-2 and V is TRBV19, with D tentatively TRBD1 (6 bases). V was trimmed by 2 bases and J by 0 bases, leaving 10 bases between them. The CDR3 totals 16 residues. Germline CDR1 reads LNHDA; CDR2 reads SQIVND (reference sequence). CDR3 bases: TGTGCCAGTAGTATATTGGGGGCTTCGAACACCGGGGAGCTGTTTTTT. Protein sequence: CASSILGASNTGELFF.

The CDR3 sequence is CATSDLRTSGVTGELFF. Here the CDR3 DNA reads TGTGCCACCAGTGACCTCAGGACTAGCGGGGTGACCGGGGAGCTGTTTTTT. This chain connects TRBV24-1 to TRBJ2-2, with 12 positions matching TRBD2. V was clipped by 4 bases and J by 5 bases; unmatched bases: 7. Germline CDR1 is KGHDR and CDR2 is SFDVKD. The CDR3 is 17 amino acids.

V is TRBV5-1 and J is TRBJ2-1, with 9 bases matching TRBD1. With V trimmed by 5 bases and J by 6 bases, 9 bases remained unmatched. In germline, CDR1 is SGHRS, CDR2 YFSETQ. The CDR3 totals 15 residues. The CDR3, as DNA: TGCGCCAGCAGTCCCGGGACAGGGAGATTCAATGAGCAGTTCTTC. Protein sequence: CASSPGTGRFNEQFF. Using reference TRBV5-1 and TRBJ2-1 for the parts outside the CDR3, the full variable domain is KAGVTQTPRYLIKTRGQQVTLSCSPISGHRSVSWYQQTPGQGLQFLFEYFSETQRNKGNFPGRFSGRQFSNSRSEMNVSTLELGDSALYLCASSPGTGRFNEQFFGPGTRLTVL.

This clone was picked up one time. This chain joins TRBV7-9 and TRBJ2-7; 9 bases are shared with TRBD2. Germline V gene data show CDR1 as SEHNR and CDR2 as FQNEAQ (reference sequence). This CDR3 has 15 residues. J was trimmed by 3 bases and V by 5 bases; bases with no gene match: 8. CDR3 loop: CASSQALAGLYEQYF. For the CDR3, the DNA is TGTGCCAGCAGCCAAGCCCTAGCGGGACTCTACGAGCAGTACTTC.

Only one count was recorded for this clone. The rearrangement joins TRBV5-1 to TRBJ2-2, with a tentative D call TRBD1 (6 bases). Trimming shortened V by 2 bases and J by 5 bases, and 19 bases separated the two germline ends. CDR1 and CDR2 from the germline V gene are SGHRS and YFSETQ. The CDR3 runs 17 residues. The CDR3 DNA sequence: TGCGCCAGCAGCTTCCCACAGGGCTCCCAGGGTACCGGGGAGCTGTTTTTT. Translation: CASSFPQGSQGTGELFF.

This rearrangement joins TRBV6-5 to TRBJ1-4; no clear D gene. The V and J ends lost 6 bases and 0 bases respectively, with 8 bases between them. CDR3 length equals 14 residues. The V gene's germline CDR1 is MNHEY and CDR2 SVGAGI. This CDR3 reads CASRQTSTNEKLFF. CDR3 DNA sequence: TGTGCCAGCAGACAGACCTCAACTAATGAAAAACTGTTTTTT.

V and J are TRBV18 and TRBJ2-5; D is perhaps TRBD2 (5 bases). CDR3 length: 13 amino acids. Trimming cost V 6 bases and J 2 bases, with 10 bases left between them. Germline V gene sequence: CDR1 KGHSH, CDR2 LQKENI. The CDR3 loop reads CASSPGIQETQYF. The CDR3 DNA is TGTGCCAGCTCCCCCGGGATACAAGAGACCCAGTACTTC.

The genes are TRBV21-1 and TRBJ2-7; the table's TRBD1 call for D was not verified on the DNA. TRBV21-1 counts as a pseudogene. The CDR3 is 17 residues long. The CDR3 sequence is CASSKASPGTGDYEQYF. As DNA, the CDR3 is TGTGCCAGCAGCAAAGCTAGCCCCGGGACAGGGGACTACGAGCAGTACTTC.

The chain links TRBV10-3 to TRBJ2-3; D is perhaps TRBD2 (5 bases). Per germline, CDR1 ENHRY and CDR2 SYGVKD. The CDR3 sequence is 17 residues long. V lost 4 bases and J 0 bases, leaving 17 bases between the germline ends. The chain's CDR3 is CAISGGNQRLSTDTQYF. CDR3 in DNA: TGTGCCATCAGTGGGGGTAACCAGCGGCTAAGCACAGATACGCAGTATTTT.

The chain joins TRBV9 to TRBJ2-5, with 9 bases aligning to TRBD2. There are 14 residues in the CDR3. Germline assignment: CDR1 SGDLS and CDR2 YYNGEE. J lost 5 bases, V lost 1 base, and 3 bases had no gene match. The CDR3 loop reads CASSVSGGKETQYF. CDR3 coding DNA: TGTGCCAGCAGCGTAAGCGGGGGGAAGGAGACCCAGTACTTC.

This chain joins TRBV27 and TRBJ1-4; weak D call: TRBD1 (6 bases). CDR1 and CDR2 (germline): MNHEY, SMNVEV (reference sequence). The CDR3 consists of 15 residues. Trimming took off 6 bases at V and 10 bases at J, with 21 bases between the two ends. The CDR3 region is CASSRSGTFGLKLFF. CDR3 bases: TGTGCCAGCAGCCGATCCGGGACATTCGGGCTAAAACTGTTTTTT.

The rearrangement joins TRBV6-5 to TRBJ1-2; 7 nucleotides match TRBD1. V gave up 6 bases and J gave up 4 bases; unmatched junction bases: 11. Germline-derived CDR1 and CDR2 are MNHEY and SVGAGI. The CDR3 is 15 residues long. The CDR3 region is CASRTGSTGIYGYTF. The CDR3 coding sequence is TGTGCCAGCAGGACAGGATCGACAGGGATCTATGGCTACACCTTC.

The chain carries TRBV28 and TRBJ1-3; 8 nucleotides line up with TRBD1. Looked up from germline, CDR1 is MDHEN and CDR2 is SYDVKM. This CDR3 is 14 amino acids long. The V gene end was trimmed by 5 bases and the J gene end by 8 bases; junction bases not matched to a gene: 8. Here the CDR3 reads CASSPRTGSYTIYF. CDR3 nucleotides: TGTGCCAGCAGTCCCCGGACAGGGAGTTACACCATATATTTT.